This is a list of T cell receptor beta chains from one sample in a study of cytomegalovirus exposure and HLA in healthy donors. Sequencing used immunoSEQ multiplex PCR; TCRdb keeps in-frame clones, though not all of them. The sample has under 150,000 clones; roughly four fifths are singletons. Sequencing was performed on PBMCs. The source is a woman under 30 in good health and CMV-seronegative. The CDR3 runs from the conserved cysteine through the conserved F or W. For some rows the clone size is stated as once, few or many, or as a class when expanded; others skip it.

V	J	size	CDR3
TRBV6-1	TRBJ2-4	NA	CASRGRGLAKNIQYF
TRBV6-1	TRBJ1-5	NA	CASSAGQGVYQPQHF
TRBV27	TRBJ1-4	NA	CASSPLGQINEKLFF
TRBV5-4	TRBJ1-2	NA	CASSLRDRGSGYTF
TRBV28	TRBJ1-2	NA	CATSGAPTWGYTF
TRBV28	TRBJ2-1	once	CASSLVTSGIYNEQFF
TRBV2	TRBJ2-7	NA	CASSVDSSREQYF
TRBV28	TRBJ1-2	NA	CASSWAIYGYTF
TRBV27	TRBJ2-3	NA	CATRARGLTDTQYF
TRBV6-1	TRBJ2-7	NA	CASSEAPRSSYEQYF
TRBV12-5	TRBJ2-1	NA	CASGRGVPGNEQFF
TRBV25-1	TRBJ1-1	NA	CASSEYIGSTEAFF
TRBV7-9	TRBJ1-6	NA	CASSIDSSYNSPLHF
TRBV29-1	TRBJ1-2	NA	CSARTGDNYGYTF
TRBV28	TRBJ2-7	once	CASRTPSAISYEQYF
TRBV11-2	TRBJ1-1	NA	CASIPSHSAVFTEAFF